This T cell receptor (beta chain) was retrieved from a study of OX40 agonist ivuxolimab in advanced cancers. Study-wide context: Partial response was recorded in three patients: one hepatocellular carcinoma and two cutaneous melanoma cases.

The CDR3 runs 16 residues. With 4 bases clipped from V and 3 bases from J, the junction kept 8 bases outside the gene matches. From germline, CDR1 is SGHVS and CDR2 FQNEAQ. TCRdb's table, derived via immunoSEQ multiplex PCR, lists solely in-frame clones and lacks some. The data show about 20,000 clones, approximately 87% seen once. The chain carries TRBV7-8 and TRBJ2-3; TRBD1 agrees at 9 bases. The input for sequencing was CD4+ or CD8+ T cells sorted from blood, taken in a trial of the OX40 agonist ivuxolimab. This sequence was found in an adult with an advanced solid tumor such as melanoma, head and neck, liver or kidney cancer. In DNA form, the CDR3 reads TGTGCCAGCAGCTCCCCGGGACAGGGCCTGACAGATACGCAGTATTTT. Translated: CASSSPGQGLTDTQYF.